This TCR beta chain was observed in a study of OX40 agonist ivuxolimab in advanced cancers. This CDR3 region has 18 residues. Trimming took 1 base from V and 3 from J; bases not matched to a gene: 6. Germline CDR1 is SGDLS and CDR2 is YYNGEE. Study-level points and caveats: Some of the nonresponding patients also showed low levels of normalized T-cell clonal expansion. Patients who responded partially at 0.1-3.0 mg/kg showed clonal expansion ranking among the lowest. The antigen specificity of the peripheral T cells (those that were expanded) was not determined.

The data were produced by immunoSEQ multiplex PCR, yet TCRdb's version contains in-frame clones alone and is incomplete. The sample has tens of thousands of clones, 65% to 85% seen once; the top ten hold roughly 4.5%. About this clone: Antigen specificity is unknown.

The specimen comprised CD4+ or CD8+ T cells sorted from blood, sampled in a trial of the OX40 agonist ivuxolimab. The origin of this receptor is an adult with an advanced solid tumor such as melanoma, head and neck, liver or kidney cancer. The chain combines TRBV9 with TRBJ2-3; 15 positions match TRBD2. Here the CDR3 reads CASSVNPGLAGGTDTQYF. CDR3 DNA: TGTGCCAGCAGCGTAAATCCTGGACTAGCGGGAGGGACAGATACGCAGTATTTT. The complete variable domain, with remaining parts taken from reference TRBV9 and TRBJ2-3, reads DSGVTQTPKHLITATGQRVTLRCSPRSGDLSVYWYQQSLDQGLQFLIQYYNGEERAKGNILERFSAQQFPDLHSELNLSSLELGDSALYFCASSVNPGLAGGTDTQYFGPGTRLTVL.